Below, one TCR beta chain is given with its context. The data were taken from a study of shared clonotypes between healthy human individuals. Negatively enriched CD4+ T cells were divided by CD45RA into naive and memory. Several immunoSEQ plates received, in even portions, the genomic DNA of each subset. Here immunoSEQ multiplex PCR was the method, and the copy in TCRdb shows in-frame clones only, minus some. The sample lists roughly 1,000,000 clones, approximately 80% seen once, with approximately 0.52% in the top ten. The length of the CDR3 is 20 residues. V trimming: 5 bases; J trimming: 3 bases; junction bases outside the gene matches: 17. Germline CDR1 is SGHRS and CDR2 is YFSETQ.

Sequencing input: memory CD4+ T cells from PBMCs. Subset meaning: CD45RA-negative fraction. The chain joins TRBV5-1 to TRBJ2-3; 14 bases match TRBD2. The receptor was isolated from a man aged 18 to 29 in good health. Some clones in this sample may be carry-over from other donors' samples. CDR3 sequence: CASSSVVPGTSGSLTDTQYF. The CDR3 nucleotides read TGCGCCAGCAGTAGTGTAGTGCCCGGGACTAGCGGGAGCCTGACAGATACGCAGTATTTT.